This is a list of T cell receptor beta chains from one sample in a study of blood T cell repertoires in COVID-19. The assay was immunoSEQ multiplex PCR, and TCRdb's table has in-frame clones only and misses some. The repertoire holds some 69,000 clones, with more than 70% as singletons. The sample taken for sequencing was peripheral blood. Receptors were obtained from a human donor in a cohort sampled during active COVID-19. The CDR3 runs from the conserved cysteine through the conserved F or W. Each record gives: D gene, clone size, J gene, CDR3 length, V gene, CDR3 DNA, CDR3 protein. D genes are given only for firm matches. Size tells how often a clone was seen (once, few, many) or the class of an expanded clone, and some rows leave it out.

TRBD1 | - | TRBJ1-6 | 15 | TRBV6-5 | TGTGCCAGCAGCACCGACAGGGTTACTGATTCACCCCTCCACTTT | CASSTDRVTDSPLHF
- | - | TRBJ2-7 | 15 | TRBV11-2 | TGTGCCAGCAGCTTTGGGGACTTGTTTAGAGGAGAGCAGTACTTC | CASSFGDLFRGEQYF
- | - | TRBJ1-6 | 14 | TRBV11-2 | TGTGCCAGCAGCTTATCAGGGGTAAATTCACCCCTCCACTTT | CASSLSGVNSPLHF
- | - | TRBJ2-7 | 15 | TRBV27 | TGTGCCAGCAGTTTCCTGCTGAGCGGAGTCTACGAGCAGTACTTC | CASSFLLSGVYEQYF
- | - | TRBJ1-2 | 12 | TRBV30 | TGTGCCTGGAGTCCCGCAGAATTGAGCTACACCTTC | CAWSPAELSYTF
TRBD2 | - | TRBJ2-3 | 16 | TRBV11-2 | TGTGCCAGCAGCTTAGAGGGAGCGGGAGGGCCAGGTACGCAGTATTTT | CASSLEGAGGPGTQYF
- | - | TRBJ1-4 | 14 | TRBV18 | TGTGCCAGCTCCCTTGTCGCAGGGGAAGAAAAACTGTTTTTT | CASSLVAGEEKLFF
- | once | TRBJ2-3 | 14 | TRBV2 | TGTGCCAGCAGTCCATCCCCCGAGATAGATACGCAGTATTTT | CASSPSPEIDTQYF
- | - | TRBJ2-6 | 15 | TRBV5-1 | TGCGCCAGCAGCTTCGGGGGAACTGGGGCCAACGTCCTGACTTTC | CASSFGGTGANVLTF
TRBD1 | - | TRBJ1-6 | 17 | TRBV14 | TGTGCCAGCAGCCCTCAGACAGGGGGTGTTTATAATTCACCCCTCCACTTT | CASSPQTGGVYNSPLHF
TRBD1 | - | TRBJ2-3 | 15 | TRBV28 | TGTGCCAGCAGTTCTCCCGGGACAGGGGTGGGTACGCAGTATTTT | CASSSPGTGVGTQYF
TRBD1 | - | TRBJ1-2 | 15 | TRBV18 | TGTGCCAGCTCACCGGGACAGGGCGAGCGCTATGGCTACACCTTC | CASSPGQGERYGYTF
TRBD2 | - | TRBJ2-7 | 16 | TRBV6-2/TRBV6-3 | TGTGCCAGCAGCGCCCCACTAGCGGGCGCTTACCGTGAGCAGTACTTC | CASSAPLAGAYREQYF
TRBD1 | - | TRBJ1-6 | 14 | TRBV3-1/TRBV3-2 | TGTGCCAGCAGCCAGAACAGGGGTTATTCACCCCTCCACTTT | CASSQNRGYSPLHF
TRBD1 | - | TRBJ1-1 | 16 | TRBV25-1 | TGTGCCACCTCATTGACCCGGGGACAGAGGAACACTGAAGCTTTCTTT | CATSLTRGQRNTEAFF
TRBD1 | once | TRBJ2-7 | 15 | TRBV7-2 | TGTGCCAGCAGCTCACGACAGGGTGTCCCAGGCGAGCAGTACTTC | CASSSRQGVPGEQYF
- | - | TRBJ1-1 | 15 | TRBV4-2 | TGTGCCAGCAGCCAAGATCAGGGGCCGAGCACTGAAGCTTTCTTT | CASSQDQGPSTEAFF
TRBD1 | few | TRBJ2-3 | 16 | TRBV3-1/TRBV3-2 | TGTGCCAGCAGCCATCAGGGGGCGCGCGGCACAGATACGCAGTATTTT | CASSHQGARGTDTQYF
TRBD1 | - | TRBJ1-1 | 11 | TRBV29-1 | TGCAGCGTCGCTCGGGACAGTGAAGCTTTCTTT | CSVARDSEAFF
- | - | TRBJ1-1 | 14 | TRBV7-9 | TGTGCCAGCAGCTTAGGGGAGTTGAACACTGAAGCTTTCTTT | CASSLGELNTEAFF
- | - | TRBJ2-5 | 14 | TRBV6-5 | TGTGCCAGCAGGGCCTCCCTGGGCGGGGAGACCCAGTACTTC | CASRASLGGETQYF
TRBD2 | - | TRBJ2-1 | 16 | TRBV24-1 | TGTGCCACCAGTGATTTCCGCGGGGGGGGGTGGAATGAGCAGTTCTTC | CATSDFRGGGWNEQFF
TRBD2 | - | TRBJ2-7 | 15 | TRBV19 | TGTGCCAGTAGTATTATGGGACTAGCGGGAGACGAGCAGTACTTC | CASSIMGLAGDEQYF
- | - | TRBJ1-2 | 12 | TRBV12-3/TRBV12-4 | TGTGCCAGCAGACAGGGCGGAGGAGGCTACACCTTC | CASRQGGGGYTF
TRBD2 | - | TRBJ2-3 | 15 | TRBV9 | TGTGCCAGCAGCGTAGGACTAGCCGGGACAGATACGCAGTATTTT | CASSVGLAGTDTQYF
TRBD1 | few | TRBJ2-3 | 13 | TRBV5-4 | TGTGCCAGCAGCGCCGACAGGGACGATACGCAGTATTTT | CASSADRDDTQYF
- | - | TRBJ2-5 | 16 | TRBV7-6 | TGTGCCAGCAGCCCACTAGCCCCGGGAAAAGGAGAGACCCAGTACTTC | CASSPLAPGKGETQYF
- | - | TRBJ1-1 | 17 | TRBV5-1 | TGCGCCAGCAGCTTTACCCATTTGGACGGACAGAACACTGAAGCTTTCTTT | CASSFTHLDGQNTEAFF
TRBD1 | few | TRBJ1-1 | 16 | TRBV7-9 | TGTGCCAGCAGCTTAGCTAAAGGGACAGGGGCCACTGAAGCTTTCTTT | CASSLAKGTGATEAFF
TRBD1 | - | TRBJ1-2 | 14 | TRBV5-6 | TGTGCCAGCGGGAAGGGACAGGGATACTATGGCTACACCTTC | CASGKGQGYYGYTF
TRBD1 | - | TRBJ1-2 | 12 | TRBV6-6 | TGTGCCAGCAACGGACAGGACTATGGCTACACCTTC | CASNGQDYGYTF
- | - | TRBJ2-1 | 16 | TRBV4-1 | TGCGCCAGCAGCCAAGCCCCAGCGGCGGGGTACAATGAGCAGTTCTTC | CASSQAPAAGYNEQFF
TRBD2 | - | TRBJ2-1 | 15 | TRBV25-1 | TGTGCCAGCAGTGGTGGACTAGCTGGGAGCAATGAGCAGTTCTTC | CASSGGLAGSNEQFF
TRBD1 | - | TRBJ1-5 | 14 | TRBV6-5 | TGTGCCAGCAGCCCGGGACAGTTCAATCAGCCCCAGCATTTT | CASSPGQFNQPQHF
- | - | TRBJ2-1 | 13 | TRBV2 | TGTGCCAGCAGGAGGGACCTTCAGGGGGAGCAGTTCTTC | CASRRDLQGEQFF
- | - | TRBJ2-1 | 14 | TRBV13 | TGTGCCAGCAGCCGCCGAGGGGGTAGGAATGAGCAGTTCTTC | CASSRRGGRNEQFF
TRBD2 | few | TRBJ2-7 | 14 | TRBV5-5 | TGTGCCAGCAGCTTACTAGCGGTCCCCTACGAGCAGTACTTC | CASSLLAVPYEQYF
- | - | TRBJ1-1 | 16 | TRBV7-8 | TGTGCCAGCAGCTTAGCTGGAGGGACGGCGAACACTGAAGCTTTCTTT | CASSLAGGTANTEAFF
TRBD1 | - | TRBJ1-1 | 15 | TRBV19 | TGTGCCAGTAGTATAGCCCAGTGGACAGGGTCTGAAGCTTTCTTT | CASSIAQWTGSEAFF
TRBD1 | - | TRBJ2-5 | 14 | TRBV10-2 | TGCGCCACCCTCCCCAGGGGGCGTAGGGAGACCCAGTACTTC | CATLPRGRRETQYF
TRBD1 | - | TRBJ2-3 | 14 | TRBV5-5 | TGTGCCAGCAGCCGGGACAGGGAGACAGATACGCAGTATTTT | CASSRDRETDTQYF
- | few | TRBJ1-4 | 14 | TRBV27 | TGTGCCAGCAGTTTCGGTCCAACTAATGAAAAACTGTTTTTT | CASSFGPTNEKLFF
- | - | TRBJ1-6 | 15 | TRBV5-1 | TGCGCCAGCAGCTCCTCGGAGACGGGTTCTTCACCCCTCCACTTT | CASSSSETGSSPLHF
TRBD2 | - | TRBJ2-3 | 16 | TRBV9 | TGTGCCAGCAGTACCGGGACTAGCGGTAGCACAGATACGCAGTATTTT | CASSTGTSGSTDTQYF
TRBD1 | - | TRBJ1-2 | 15 | TRBV18 | TGTGCCAGCTCACCCCTCGACAGGGCCCAGGATGGCTACACCTTC | CASSPLDRAQDGYTF
- | - | TRBJ1-6 | 16 | TRBV24-1 | TGTGCCACCAGTGATACAGACAGTGGGTCGAATTCACCCCTCCACTTT | CATSDTDSGSNSPLHF
- | - | TRBJ1-3 | 15 | TRBV30 | TGTGCCTGGGCGGGGGGGTCGAGCTCTGGAAACACCATATATTTT | CAWAGGSSSGNTIYF
- | few | TRBJ2-7 | 14 | TRBV7-9 | TGTGCCAGCAGCTTAGGACAGTTCGGCTACGAGCAGTACTTC | CASSLGQFGYEQYF
- | - | TRBJ1-5 | 15 | TRBV2 | TGTGCCAGCAGTGAGCAGGGGACTAGCAATCAGCCCCAGCATTTT | CASSEQGTSNQPQHF
- | - | TRBJ2-2 | 15 | TRBV2 | TGTGCCAGCAGTCCCCTAGGCGGGAACACCGGGGAGCTGTTTTTT | CASSPLGGNTGELFF
TRBD2 | - | TRBJ2-3 | 16 | TRBV5-6 | TGTGCCAGCAGCTTGGCCGGGCGGGAGGGCCTGGATACGCAGTATTTT | CASSLAGREGLDTQYF
TRBD1 | - | TRBJ2-2 | 14 | TRBV30 | TGTGCCTGGAGCGGGACAGGGGTCACCGGGGAGCTGTTTTTT | CAWSGTGVTGELFF
- | - | TRBJ1-4 | 14 | TRBV16 | TGTGCCAGCAGCCATTCCAGGGTAAATGAAAAACTGTTTTTT | CASSHSRVNEKLFF
- | - | TRBJ1-2 | 13 | TRBV5-1 | TGCGCCAGCCGTACCAGGGAGGGTGGGGGCTACACCTTC | CASRTREGGGYTF
- | - | TRBJ1-2 | 14 | TRBV6-5 | TGTGCCAGCAGCCGCCGGGACGGGAGCTATGGCTACACCTTC | CASSRRDGSYGYTF
TRBD1 | - | TRBJ1-1 | 11 | TRBV19 | TGTGCCAGTGGGGACAGGACTGAAGCTTTCTTT | CASGDRTEAFF
TRBD1 | - | TRBJ2-3 | 13 | TRBV19 | TGTGCCAGTAGTACGACAGGGTCAGATACGCAGTATTTT | CASSTTGSDTQYF
TRBD1 | few | TRBJ2-2 | 15 | TRBV19 | TGTGCCAGTAGTATAAGACAGGGGAACACCGGGGAGCTGTTTTTT | CASSIRQGNTGELFF
TRBD1 | few | TRBJ2-5 | 14 | TRBV19 | TGTGCCAGTACACGGACAGGGTTGGGAGAGACCCAGTACTTC | CASTRTGLGETQYF